This T cell receptor beta chain came from a study of esophageal squamous cell carcinoma under preoperative chemotherapy (dated by TCRdb to 2017 to 2018). Notes on the research overall: In the study, TCR repertoires were profiled in both peripheral blood T cells and tumor-infiltrating lymphocytes. Roughly five patients with primary esophageal squamous cell carcinoma made up the cohort. Repertoires were compared between samples taken before and after paclitaxel-nedaplatin therapy. In patients with esophageal squamous cell carcinoma, the study looked at what paclitaxel-nedaplatin chemotherapy did to T-cell receptor repertoires. What the work shows at the level of the full study, not this receptor alone: Immediate and substantial changes in clonotype frequency were induced by paclitaxel-nedaplatin therapy, and contraction rather than amplification was more likely to be observed among abundant clones. After chemotherapy, peripheral T cells showed a significant rise in TCR diversity, whereas tumor-infiltrating lymphocytes did not. Rather than arising solely from local clonal changes, post-treatment tumor-infiltrating lymphocytes appeared to come partly from peripheral T cells that migrated into the tumor. The analysis included only five patients with esophageal squamous cell carcinoma, making the cohort small.

Library preparation used PCR. TCRdb lists the instrument as HiSeq X Ten. High-throughput sequencing was used to characterize the TCR repertoires. TCRdb's own reprocessing of the public reads used fastp at Q25 and MiXCR and kept productive beta chains. A single entry per CDR3 protein holds the most common genes and DNA from its merged rows. This sample is represented by roughly 16,000 distinct CDR3 sequences; less than 60% of them were singletons. Of the sample, around 30% falls within the top ten clones. Deletion took 2 bases off V and 5 bases off J, with a span of 11 bases between the germline ends. CDR1 and CDR2 were assigned from the germline V gene (reference sequence) as SEHNR and FQNEAQ. The CDR3 runs 14 amino acids, cysteine and phenylalanine included. The CDR3 DNA has 42 bases and is translated from base 1. The time point label on this specimen signifies: before preoperative PTX-NDP chemotherapy. Patients received paclitaxel-nedaplatin as preoperative chemotherapy before surgery.

On this clonotype: Its cognate antigen has yet to be identified. No base qualities exist here, and no much larger clone lies one base off it.

The rearranged segments are TRBV7-9 and TRBJ2-3, with the D gene call left open. The clonotype originates from a human donor with esophageal squamous cell carcinoma. The donor label of this sample is uncertain. Sampling was carried out from a patient given preoperative chemotherapy. The CDR3 protein: CASSLKDLGDTQYF. The bases are TGTGCCAGCAGCTTAAAGGACCTAGGAGATACGCAGTATTTT.